This T cell receptor (beta chain) was profiled in a study of blood T cells in healthy people across ages (dated by TCRdb to the mid-2010s). Study-wide context: In model experiments, roughly one uniquely barcoded TCR beta cDNA molecule per two T cells was captured by template switching. Using deep sequencing normalized with unique cDNA molecular identifiers, the study measured how TCR beta repertoire diversity changes with age. Using the same blood draw, the study looked at two additional independent replicas of 1 million unique cDNA reads for two donors, one aged 18 to 30 and the other aged 80 or older. To avoid experimental bias, donors of different ages were spread randomly across the sequencing lanes. Donors were grouped into four age groups: young (average roughly 17 years), middle-aged (39), aged (around 60) and long-lived (about 89). Results and caveats for the whole study, not just this receptor: The percentage of naive T cells measured by flow cytometry correlated strongly with observed TCR beta diversity. Conclusive comparison of naive and antigen-experienced compartments was prevented by the profiling of bulk unsorted PBMCs. Compared with the aged group, the long-lived group had more naive CD4+ T cells, fewer expanded clones and increased TCR diversity, a pattern suggesting age selection. Total diversity estimates from one million sequenced T cells were considered lower bounds and underestimates. As age increased, observed TCR beta diversity per million T cells dropped in a roughly linear way, and a significant reduction was already evident by age about 40. The CMV infection status of donors was not known, potentially confounding age-related changes in expanded clonotypes.

CDR3 length: 17 amino acids, cysteine to phenylalanine. The CDR3 DNA has 51 bases and is translated from base 1. The germline V gene specifies MDHEN as CDR1 and SYDVKM as CDR2. The donors were roughly 38 Caucasian individuals from Russia, aged roughly 6 to 90 years, who were systemically healthy. Around 10 milliliters of peripheral blood were collected from each donor into EDTA-treated Vacutainer tubes. Ficoll-Paque density-gradient centrifugation was used to isolate PBMCs, with at least 7 million obtained per sample. Total RNA, at least 6 micrograms per sample, was extracted from PBMCs with Trizol reagent. For every donor, flow cytometry on a PBMC aliquot measured the percentage of naive CD45RAhigh/CD27high T cells. The library was produced with 5' RACE. The run used an Illumina HiSeq 2500. The second PCR ran for about 6 to 12 cycles and used a J-beta primer mix along with a sample-barcoded 5' primer. A template-switch 5' adaptor carrying 12 random nucleotides introduced a unique molecular identifier onto each TCR beta cDNA molecule. Each sample yielded at least 3 million CDR3-containing paired-end reads. First-strand cDNA synthesis was performed from all RNA using the Mint cDNA synthesis kit, with priming by a TRBC-specific oligonucleotide. Following uracil-DNA glycosylase treatment, all cDNA underwent a first 18-cycle PCR with the universal primers M1SS and BC2_uni_R. On the study's bioinformatics: Normalization of each sample was performed by random selection of 1 million high-quality reads, each carrying a distinct molecular identifier. Reads sharing molecular identifiers were discarded rather than binned into consensus sequences. MiTCR, run with a Q25 quality threshold and the strictest error-elimination algorithm, handled CDR3 identification, clonotype clustering and error correction. A nonparametric unseen species model with Euler transformation was used to estimate lower-bound total TCR beta diversity. TCRdb's own reprocessing of the public reads used fastp at Q25 and MiXCR and kept productive beta chains. One record per CDR3 amino acid sequence lists the most common genes and DNA. For this entry, the V and J calls and clone size follow TCRdb and not the study's own pipeline. For this sample there are roughly 800,000 distinct CDR3 sequences; 53% appear just once. The ten largest clones add up to 41% of the sample.

With regard to this clonotype: Its antigen has not been determined. The junction does not match germline at one end; this may be a read error.

The sample was blood. The clonotype was recovered from an elderly man in good health. This sequence uses TRBV28 and TRBJ2-7; the D element could tentatively be TRBD1 or TRBD2, as 5 bases agree for each. The sequenced DNA is TGTACCAGCAGTACTGGGAACAGAGGGGTCCCCCCGAACGAGCAGTACTTC. This is translated as CTSSTGNRGVPPNEQYF.